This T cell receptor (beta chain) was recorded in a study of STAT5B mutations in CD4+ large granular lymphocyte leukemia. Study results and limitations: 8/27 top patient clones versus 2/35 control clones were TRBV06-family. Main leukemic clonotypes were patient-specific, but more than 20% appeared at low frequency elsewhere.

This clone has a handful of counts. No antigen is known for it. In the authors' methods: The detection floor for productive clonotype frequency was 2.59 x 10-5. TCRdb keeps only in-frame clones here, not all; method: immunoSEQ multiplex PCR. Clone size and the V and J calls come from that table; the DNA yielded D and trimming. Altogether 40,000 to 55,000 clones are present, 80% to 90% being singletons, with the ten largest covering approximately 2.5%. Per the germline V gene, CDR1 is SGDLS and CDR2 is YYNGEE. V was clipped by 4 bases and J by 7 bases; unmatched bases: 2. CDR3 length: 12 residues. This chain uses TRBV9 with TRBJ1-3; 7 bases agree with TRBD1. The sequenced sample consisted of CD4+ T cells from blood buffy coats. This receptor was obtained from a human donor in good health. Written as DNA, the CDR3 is TGTGCCAGCAGCCCCAGGGGGAACACCATATATTTT. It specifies CASSPRGNTIYF.